Described below is a single TCR beta chain sequence and its context. Its antigen is not known. The data derive from a study of cytotoxic CD8 clonotypes in ibrutinib-treated CLL. Repertoires were generated with immunoSEQ multiplex PCR, while TCRdb's copy carries only in-frame clones and drops some. The data hold 150,000 to 200,000 clones, with more than 70% observed a single time. Notes on the study in general: Private clonotypes, not public ones, expanded at ibrutinib response. Researchers report that baseline clonality outpaced age-matched healthy donors and tracked circulating CD8+ T-cell counts. Sampling of sustained-remission and progressing patients occurred at differing times.

The V gene's germline CDR1 is MGHRA and CDR2 YSYEKL. With 4 bases clipped from V and 5 bases from J, the junction kept 13 bases outside the gene matches. CDR3 length equals 17 residues. The sample in question was PBMCs, obtained at disease progression, from a patient treated with ibrutinib. The chain carries TRBV4-1 and TRBJ2-2; 7 bases are shared with TRBD2. The clonotype was recovered from a human donor with chronic lymphocytic leukemia. The CDR3 sequence: CASSLHLRRERTGELFF. The CDR3 bases are TGCGCCAGCAGCCTCCACCTGCGGCGGGAGAGGACCGGGGAGCTGTTTTTT.